This T cell receptor beta chain derives from a study of cytomegalovirus exposure and HLA in healthy donors. Points from the study as a whole: Cytomegalovirus-associated status was assigned to 164 TCR beta chains. Rarity characterized most TCR sequences, yet some public TCRs appeared in many donors.

Separate from the approximately 650-subject first cohort, the approximately 120-subject validation cohort was the one that the donors belonged to. This clone was seen more than once but under ten times. Its antigen remains unknown. Repertoires were generated with immunoSEQ multiplex PCR, while TCRdb's copy carries only in-frame clones and drops some. The sample lists 200,000 to 250,000 clones, more than 75% seen once, with more than 10% in the top ten. This receptor was obtained from a man aged 18 to 30 in good health and CMV-seropositive. Sequencing used PBMCs.

CDR3 sequence reads: CASVRLEEQFF. CDR3 sequence (DNA): TGTGCCAGCGTTAGACTGGAGGAGCAGTTCTTC. The chain carries TRBV28 and TRBJ2-1, with D hard to call. V was shortened by 8 bases and J by 10 bases, with 12 bases between the two germline ends. CDR1 and CDR2 from the germline V gene are MDHEN and SYDVKM. The CDR3 extends over 11 amino acids.